Listed below are T cell receptor beta chains from one sample, sequenced in a study of blood T cell repertoires in COVID-19. Profiling relied on immunoSEQ multiplex PCR, and the TCRdb table lists in-frame clones only, not all of them. The repertoire holds some 220,000 clones, with roughly 89% as singletons. Sequenced material: PBMCs or T cells enriched from blood (not recorded which). The receptors shown here come from a woman in her thirties or forties with acute COVID-19. The CDR3 runs from the conserved cysteine through the conserved F or W. Each record gives: D gene, V gene, clone size, J gene, CDR3 length, CDR3 DNA, CDR3 protein. The D gene is left open where the match is weak. The size entry is marked missing in some rows and otherwise reads once, few, many or a size class.

D gene: TRBD1
V gene: TRBV27
clone size: NA
J gene: TRBJ1-2
CDR3 length: 15
CDR3 DNA: TGTGCCAGCAGTTTTCAGGGTCTGACAGGGGATGGCTACACCTTC
CDR3 protein: CASSFQGLTGDGYTF

D gene: TRBD1
V gene: TRBV27
clone size: NA
J gene: TRBJ1-5
CDR3 length: 15
CDR3 DNA: TGTGCCAGCGGCTGGACAGGGGTTAGCAATCAGCCCCAGCATTTT
CDR3 protein: CASGWTGVSNQPQHF

D gene: TRBD1
V gene: TRBV5-1
clone size: NA
J gene: TRBJ1-2
CDR3 length: 17
CDR3 DNA: TGCGCCAGCAGCTTGGAGGGACAGGGGGCTTCAAACTATGGCTACACCTTC
CDR3 protein: CASSLEGQGASNYGYTF

D gene: NA
V gene: TRBV5-1
clone size: NA
J gene: TRBJ1-6
CDR3 length: 15
CDR3 DNA: TGCGCCAGCAGCTTGGGGAGCTCCTATAATTCACCCCTCCACTTT
CDR3 protein: CASSLGSSYNSPLHF

D gene: NA
V gene: TRBV6-2/TRBV6-3
clone size: NA
J gene: TRBJ1-5
CDR3 length: 14
CDR3 DNA: TGTGCCAGCAGTTACGATGACACCTTTCAGCCCCAGCATTTT
CDR3 protein: CASSYDDTFQPQHF

D gene: TRBD2
V gene: TRBV10-3
clone size: NA
J gene: TRBJ2-4
CDR3 length: 15
CDR3 DNA: TGTGCCATCAGTGGGGGGGGAGGGAGCAAAAACATTCAGTACTTC
CDR3 protein: CAISGGGGSKNIQYF

D gene: NA
V gene: TRBV5-1
clone size: NA
J gene: TRBJ1-1
CDR3 length: 12
CDR3 DNA: TGCGCCAGCAGCCCGGGAGGAGGTGAAGCTTTCTTT
CDR3 protein: CASSPGGGEAFF

D gene: NA
V gene: TRBV2
clone size: NA
J gene: TRBJ1-1
CDR3 length: 12
CDR3 DNA: TGTGCCAGCAGAACAGAGAACACTGAAGCTTTCTTT
CDR3 protein: CASRTENTEAFF

D gene: TRBD1
V gene: TRBV9
clone size: NA
J gene: TRBJ1-2
CDR3 length: 15
CDR3 DNA: TGTGCCAGCAGCGTAGAACAAGGACAGGGGAGAGGCTACACCTTC
CDR3 protein: CASSVEQGQGRGYTF

D gene: NA
V gene: TRBV24-1
clone size: NA
J gene: TRBJ2-1
CDR3 length: 16
CDR3 DNA: TGTGCCACCAGTGATTTTTTAGGGGACACCTACAATGAGCAGTTCTTC
CDR3 protein: CATSDFLGDTYNEQFF

D gene: NA
V gene: TRBV7-3
clone size: NA
J gene: TRBJ1-1
CDR3 length: 13
CDR3 DNA: TGTGCCAGCAGCTTCAGGATGAACACTGAAGCTTTCTTT
CDR3 protein: CASSFRMNTEAFF

D gene: NA
V gene: TRBV27
clone size: NA
J gene: TRBJ2-2
CDR3 length: 15
CDR3 DNA: TGTGCCAGCCCCTGGGGGGAGCGGAGCACCGGGGAGCTGTTTTTT
CDR3 protein: CASPWGERSTGELFF

D gene: TRBD1
V gene: TRBV11-3
clone size: NA
J gene: TRBJ1-1
CDR3 length: 13
CDR3 DNA: TGTGCCAGCAGCACAGGGGGCGGCGTAGAAGCTTTCTTT
CDR3 protein: CASSTGGGVEAFF

D gene: NA
V gene: TRBV7-2
clone size: NA
J gene: TRBJ1-4
CDR3 length: 15
CDR3 DNA: TGTGCCAGCAGCCCAGATAGGGGCAGGGGTGAAAAACTGTTTTTT
CDR3 protein: CASSPDRGRGEKLFF

D gene: NA
V gene: TRBV3-1/TRBV3-2
clone size: NA
J gene: TRBJ1-3
CDR3 length: 17
CDR3 DNA: TGTGCCAGCAGCCAAGAAGGACAGAGACTCTCTGGAAACACCATATATTTT
CDR3 protein: CASSQEGQRLSGNTIYF

D gene: TRBD1
V gene: TRBV4-2
clone size: NA
J gene: TRBJ1-1
CDR3 length: 15
CDR3 DNA: TGTGCCAGCAGCGAGACAGGGTGGAAGAACACTGAAGCTTTCTTT
CDR3 protein: CASSETGWKNTEAFF

D gene: TRBD1
V gene: TRBV2
clone size: NA
J gene: TRBJ1-1
CDR3 length: 15
CDR3 DNA: TGTGCCAGCAGTGCCAACAGGGGGTCGGGCACTGAAGCTTTCTTT
CDR3 protein: CASSANRGSGTEAFF

D gene: TRBD1
V gene: TRBV29-1
clone size: NA
J gene: TRBJ1-2
CDR3 length: 11
CDR3 DNA: TGCAGCGTTGGGCCGGGACAGGGAAGCGCCTTC
CDR3 protein: CSVGPGQGSAF

D gene: TRBD1
V gene: TRBV7-9
clone size: NA
J gene: TRBJ2-7
CDR3 length: 17
CDR3 DNA: TGTGCCAGCAACACAATGGACAGGGGCAGGGTCAGCTACGAGCAGTACTTC
CDR3 protein: CASNTMDRGRVSYEQYF

D gene: TRBD1
V gene: TRBV3-1/TRBV3-2
clone size: NA
J gene: TRBJ1-2
CDR3 length: 15
CDR3 DNA: TGTGCCAGCAGCCCGCAGGACAGGCTTAGGTATGGCTACACCTTC
CDR3 protein: CASSPQDRLRYGYTF

D gene: TRBD1
V gene: TRBV7-3
clone size: NA
J gene: TRBJ2-1
CDR3 length: 21
CDR3 DNA: TGTGCCAGCAGCTTAAGAGCGACGGGTAGGGAATCCGGGACAGGGAACAATGAGCAGTTCTTC
CDR3 protein: CASSLRATGRESGTGNNEQFF

D gene: NA
V gene: TRBV25-1
clone size: once
J gene: TRBJ1-5
CDR3 length: 14
CDR3 DNA: TGTGCCAGCAGTCGGGGTGAGGACAATCAGCCCCAGCATTTT
CDR3 protein: CASSRGEDNQPQHF

D gene: NA
V gene: TRBV3-1/TRBV3-2
clone size: once
J gene: TRBJ1-2
CDR3 length: 14
CDR3 DNA: TGTGCCGCCAGACACGGACAAGGAGACTATGGCTACACCTTC
CDR3 protein: CAARHGQGDYGYTF

D gene: TRBD1
V gene: TRBV7-2
clone size: once
J gene: TRBJ1-2
CDR3 length: 13
CDR3 DNA: TGTGCCAGCAGCGCTACGCAGGGGGTAGGCTACACCTTC
CDR3 protein: CASSATQGVGYTF

D gene: NA
V gene: TRBV7-6
clone size: NA
J gene: TRBJ1-1
CDR3 length: 15
CDR3 DNA: TGTGCCAGCAGCCCCACGGCGGGGCTAAGGACTGAAGCTTTCTTT
CDR3 protein: CASSPTAGLRTEAFF

D gene: NA
V gene: TRBV19
clone size: NA
J gene: TRBJ1-5
CDR3 length: 15
CDR3 DNA: TGTGCCAGTAGCTCCCGAATTCAGGGCGGCCAGCCCCAGCATTTT
CDR3 protein: CASSSRIQGGQPQHF

D gene: NA
V gene: TRBV5-4
clone size: NA
J gene: TRBJ1-1
CDR3 length: 13
CDR3 DNA: TGTGCCAGCAGCTTCTCCTCGAACACTGAAGCTTTCTTT
CDR3 protein: CASSFSSNTEAFF

D gene: TRBD2
V gene: TRBV29-1
clone size: NA
J gene: TRBJ2-3
CDR3 length: 14
CDR3 DNA: TGCAGCGTTGATTGGCGGGGGGGCGCAGATACGCAGTATTTT
CDR3 protein: CSVDWRGGADTQYF

D gene: NA
V gene: TRBV15
clone size: NA
J gene: TRBJ2-7
CDR3 length: 15
CDR3 DNA: TGTGCCACCAGCAGAGATCGCCCGGTTACCTACGAGCAGTACTTC
CDR3 protein: CATSRDRPVTYEQYF

D gene: NA
V gene: TRBV6-5
clone size: NA
J gene: TRBJ1-1
CDR3 length: 13
CDR3 DNA: TGTGCCAGCAGTTATACAGTGAACACTGAAGCTTTCTTT
CDR3 protein: CASSYTVNTEAFF

D gene: NA
V gene: TRBV12-3/TRBV12-4
clone size: NA
J gene: TRBJ1-1
CDR3 length: 13
CDR3 DNA: TGTGCCAGCAGTCGGGGTGGGGTCCCTGAAGCTTTCTTT
CDR3 protein: CASSRGGVPEAFF

D gene: NA
V gene: TRBV25-1
clone size: NA
J gene: TRBJ1-5
CDR3 length: 14
CDR3 DNA: TGTGCCAGCAGTGAATCGGACAGTGGTCAGCCCCAGCATTTT
CDR3 protein: CASSESDSGQPQHF

D gene: NA
V gene: TRBV19
clone size: few
J gene: TRBJ1-1
CDR3 length: 13
CDR3 DNA: TGTGCCAGTAGTATAGGCAGGGGTGATGAAGCTTTCTTT
CDR3 protein: CASSIGRGDEAFF

D gene: NA
V gene: TRBV6-7
clone size: once
J gene: TRBJ1-2
CDR3 length: 14
CDR3 DNA: TGTGCCAGCAGCTCCGGGACATCTAACTATGGCTACACCTTC
CDR3 protein: CASSSGTSNYGYTF

D gene: NA
V gene: TRBV12-3/TRBV12-4
clone size: NA
J gene: TRBJ2-7
CDR3 length: 13
CDR3 DNA: TGTGCCAGCAGTGAATGGGGGCAAGGCGAGCAGTACTTC
CDR3 protein: CASSEWGQGEQYF

D gene: NA
V gene: TRBV7-3
clone size: NA
J gene: TRBJ2-2
CDR3 length: 13
CDR3 DNA: TGTGCCAGCAGCTTAGGGCTTGGCGGGGAGCTGTTTTTT
CDR3 protein: CASSLGLGGELFF

D gene: NA
V gene: TRBV12-5
clone size: NA
J gene: TRBJ1-2
CDR3 length: 12
CDR3 DNA: TGTGCTAGTGTTGGGAGGGCGTGGGGCTACACCTTC
CDR3 protein: CASVGRAWGYTF

D gene: NA
V gene: TRBV5-6
clone size: NA
J gene: TRBJ1-2
CDR3 length: 15
CDR3 DNA: TGTGCCAGCAGAAACGGTCGGGGGAGTCCCTATGGCTACACCTTC
CDR3 protein: CASRNGRGSPYGYTF

D gene: NA
V gene: TRBV15
clone size: NA
J gene: TRBJ2-3
CDR3 length: 16
CDR3 DNA: TGTGCCACCAGCAGAGATCAGAGGGGGGGTACAGATACGCAGTATTTT
CDR3 protein: CATSRDQRGGTDTQYF

D gene: TRBD1
V gene: TRBV30
clone size: NA
J gene: TRBJ1-5
CDR3 length: 13
CDR3 DNA: TGTGCGTGGGCCCGGGACAGGGCTTCGCCCCAGCATTTT
CDR3 protein: CAWARDRASPQHF

D gene: NA
V gene: TRBV5-1
clone size: NA
J gene: TRBJ2-7
CDR3 length: 12
CDR3 DNA: TGCGCCAGCAGTGAGCGACAGTACGAGCAGTACTTC
CDR3 protein: CASSERQYEQYF

D gene: TRBD2
V gene: TRBV6-5
clone size: NA
J gene: TRBJ2-1
CDR3 length: 15
CDR3 DNA: TGTGCCACCTCCCCGCTAGCGGGGGACTACAATGAGCAGTTCTTC
CDR3 protein: CATSPLAGDYNEQFF

D gene: TRBD2
V gene: TRBV6-6
clone size: NA
J gene: TRBJ2-3
CDR3 length: 16
CDR3 DNA: TGTGCCAGCAGTAGTCCAGGACTAGCGGGCACAGATACGCAGTATTTT
CDR3 protein: CASSSPGLAGTDTQYF

D gene: TRBD1
V gene: TRBV3-1/TRBV3-2
clone size: NA
J gene: TRBJ2-4
CDR3 length: 16
CDR3 DNA: TGTGCCAGCAGCGCGGACAGGCTGCTAGCCAAAAACATTCAGTACTTC
CDR3 protein: CASSADRLLAKNIQYF

D gene: TRBD2
V gene: TRBV7-2
clone size: NA
J gene: TRBJ2-1
CDR3 length: 16
CDR3 DNA: TGTGCCAGCAGCATGGGACTAGCGGGGGGGCAGGGTGAGCAGTTCTTC
CDR3 protein: CASSMGLAGGQGEQFF

D gene: NA
V gene: TRBV6-5
clone size: NA
J gene: TRBJ1-5
CDR3 length: 15
CDR3 DNA: TGTGCCAGCAGTTACTCGTGGCAGGGTAATCAGCCCCAGCATTTT
CDR3 protein: CASSYSWQGNQPQHF

D gene: NA
V gene: TRBV29-1
clone size: NA
J gene: TRBJ1-3
CDR3 length: 12
CDR3 DNA: TGCAGCGCCAGGAGGGGCGGAAACACCATATATTTT
CDR3 protein: CSARRGGNTIYF

D gene: NA
V gene: TRBV9
clone size: few
J gene: TRBJ2-5
CDR3 length: 16
CDR3 DNA: TGTGCCAGCAGCGTAGCCATGGACAGTAGACAAGAGACCCAGTACTTC
CDR3 protein: CASSVAMDSRQETQYF

D gene: NA
V gene: TRBV4-1
clone size: NA
J gene: TRBJ1-3
CDR3 length: 15
CDR3 DNA: TGCGCCAGCAGCCAGTATAAGAGCTCTGGAAACACCATATATTTT
CDR3 protein: CASSQYKSSGNTIYF

D gene: TRBD1
V gene: TRBV27
clone size: once
J gene: TRBJ1-1
CDR3 length: 15
CDR3 DNA: TGTGCCAGCAGTTTTGGGACAGGGGAATACACTGAAGCTTTCTTT
CDR3 protein: CASSFGTGEYTEAFF

D gene: TRBD2
V gene: TRBV5-8
clone size: NA
J gene: TRBJ2-7
CDR3 length: 17
CDR3 DNA: TGTGCCAGCAGCTTGGCCTTAGCGGGGGTAGACTCCTACGAGCAGTACTTC
CDR3 protein: CASSLALAGVDSYEQYF

D gene: TRBD1
V gene: TRBV7-2
clone size: NA
J gene: TRBJ1-2
CDR3 length: 15
CDR3 DNA: TGTGCCAGCAGCCCTCAAGGGGCAGGGGGGACTGGCTACACCTTC
CDR3 protein: CASSPQGAGGTGYTF

D gene: TRBD2
V gene: TRBV6-2/TRBV6-3
clone size: NA
J gene: TRBJ2-5
CDR3 length: 16
CDR3 DNA: TGTGCCAGCAGTTACGGGACTAGCGCCGGGGCGGAGACCCAGTACTTC
CDR3 protein: CASSYGTSAGAETQYF

D gene: TRBD1
V gene: TRBV7-9
clone size: NA
J gene: TRBJ1-6
CDR3 length: 15
CDR3 DNA: TGTGCCAGCAGCTGGGGGGGACAGGGATCATCACCCCTCCACTTT
CDR3 protein: CASSWGGQGSSPLHF

D gene: NA
V gene: TRBV12-1
clone size: NA
J gene: TRBJ1-2
CDR3 length: 15
CDR3 DNA: TGTGCCAGCAGCTTTGAACAGGCCCCTAACTATGGCTACACCTTC
CDR3 protein: CASSFEQAPNYGYTF